The sequence of this T cell receptor (beta chain) was determined in a study of early T cells in non-severe SARS-CoV-2 infection. Regarding the study as a whole: Matching against VDJdb likely underestimated virus-specific expansions, favoring anti-spike CD8.

This clonotype has a handful of counts. Antigen specificity is unknown. In the library, individual cDNA molecules carried attached unique molecular identifiers. From the 5' RACE reads, TCRdb called clonotypes with MiXCR, one entry per CDR3 protein. The table shows some 77,000 distinct CDR3 sequences, with 9.5% to 15% occurring only once. The CDR3 contains 14 residues. CDR1 and CDR2 from the germline V gene are GTSNPN and SVGIG (reference sequence). Trimming removed 0 bases from V and 5 bases from J, with 12 bases in between. The sequence was obtained from an adult who was a healthcare worker with PCR-confirmed SARS-CoV-2 infection or an uninfected control (not recorded which). The chain joins TRBV30 to TRBJ2-3; no definite D call. The sequenced sample consisted of whole blood. CDR3 residues: CAWSVEEIGDTQYF. In DNA, the CDR3 is TGTGCCTGGAGTGTAGAGGAGATCGGAGATACGCAGTATTTT.